The next 8 T cell receptor beta chains were all read from a single sample in a study of response to subunit inactivated influenza vaccine. TCRdb reprocessed the RT-PCR reads with MiXCR, giving one entry per CDR3 protein. The sample lists around 790,000 distinct CDR3 sequences, 21% seen once, with roughly a tenth in the top ten. Sequenced material: PBMCs from blood, taken 5 days after vaccination. These receptors were taken from a man aged 50-59 years who received an inactivated influenza vaccine.

This clonotype occurred a few times. The V call is TRBV20-1, the J call TRBJ1-1, with 8 bases identical to TRBD1. Trimming removed 1 base from V and 11 bases from J; junction bases left unmatched: 15. This CDR3 is 15 amino acids long. Germline values: CDR1 DFQATT, CDR2 SNEGSKA (reference sequence). The CDR3 loop reads CSARVIPQGAGGAFF. Here the CDR3 DNA reads TGCAGTGCTAGAGTAATCCCTCAGGGGGCGGGAGGGGCTTTCTTT.

This clonotype was counted only a few times. The V and J genes are TRBV7-9 and TRBJ2-3; TRBD2 agrees at 8 bases. CDR1 is SEHNR, CDR2 FQNEAQ, per germline (reference sequence). The CDR3 covers 16 residues. V trimming: 5 bases; J trimming: 3 bases; junction bases outside the gene matches: 10. The CDR3 DNA sequence: TGTGCCAGCAGCCACAATAGCGGGAAGGAAACAGATACGCAGTATTTT. Translated: CASSHNSGKETDTQYF.

The count of this clonotype is one. This chain links TRBV5-1 with TRBJ2-5; D uncertain. The V and J ends lost 4 bases and 2 bases respectively, with 15 bases between them. The CDR3 is made up of 15 amino acids. Germline V gives CDR1 SGHRS, CDR2 YFSETQ. CDR3 coding DNA: TGCGCCAGCAGCATAGTGGACGGTATTCAAGAGACCCAGTACTTC. Protein sequence: CASSIVDGIQETQYF.

This clonotype was detected many times. The V gene is TRBV29-1, the J gene TRBJ2-1, with 11 bases lining up with TRBD2. Germline V lookup: CDR1 SQVTM, CDR2 ANQGSEA. The CDR3 is made up of 16 amino acids. Trimming took 0 bases from V and 5 from J; bases not matched to a gene: 6. CDR3 in amino acids: CSVEDLVGLADNEQFF. The CDR3 nucleotides are TGCAGCGTTGAAGATCTTGTGGGACTAGCGGACAATGAGCAGTTCTTC.

This clonotype appeared a single time. Mismatch with germline at one junction end may stem from a read error. The DNA of the CDR3 is TGCTGTGCTACGGGCCCCGGGACTGCGAACACCGGGGAGCTGTTTTTT. As protein: CCATGPGTANTGELFF. The chain combines TRBV20-1 with TRBJ2-2, with a tentative D call TRBD2 (6 bases). The CDR3 length is 16 residues. Looked up from germline, CDR1 is DFQATT and CDR2 is SNEGSKA (reference sequence).

This clonotype was seen at least ten times. The rearrangement links TRBV7-2 to TRBJ2-7; D uncertain. V was pared by 4 bases and J by 3 bases, with 4 bases between. This CDR3 has 11 residues. Germline CDR1 SGHTA, CDR2 FQGNSA. The CDR3: CASSWGYEQYF. In DNA, the CDR3 is TGTGCCAGCAGCTGGGGCTACGAGCAGTACTTC.

J is TRBJ1-1 and V is TRBV12-3 or TRBV12-4, with D unclear. The CDR3 is 12 amino acids. With 6 bases removed from V and 5 bases from J, the gap between germline ends came to 10 bases. The CDR3: CASRTRETEAFF. CDR3 nucleotides: TGTGCCAGCAGGACTCGCGAAACTGAAGCTTTCTTT.

In this sample, this clonotype turned up once. V and J are TRBV2 and TRBJ1-2; D not certain. Trimming pared 0 bases from V and 6 bases from J, leaving 5 bases between. Germline V gene lookup returns CDR1 SNHLY and CDR2 FYNNEI. This CDR3 region has 12 residues. CDR3 protein: CASSEAWDGYTF. In DNA form, the CDR3 reads TGTGCCAGCAGTGAAGCGTGGGATGGCTACACCTTC.